These 27 T cell receptor beta chains share one sample of origin, sequenced in a study of blood T cell repertoires in COVID-19. The table came from immunoSEQ multiplex PCR; TCRdb's copy has only in-frame clones and leaves some out. The data show 45,000 to 70,000 clones, with less than 85% seen just once and around 19% held by the top ten. Sequencing was done on a sample of peripheral blood. Source of these receptors: a woman between 50 and 59 years old with active or convalescent COVID-19.

In this sample, this clone turned up a few times. V and J are TRBV20-1 and TRBJ1-2; no definite D call. The V and J ends lost 3 bases and 12 bases respectively, with 8 bases between them. This CDR3 region has 9 residues. In germline, CDR1 is DFQATT, CDR2 SNEGSKA (reference sequence). CDR3 nucleotide sequence: TGCAGTGCTAGGGCAGTCCACACCTTC. Translating gives CSARAVHTF.

This clone was seen a handful of times. The chain joins TRBV5-1 to TRBJ2-5; D gene unclear. Trimming cost V 0 bases and J 1 base, with 7 bases left between them. The germline gives CDR1 SGHRS, CDR2 YFSETQ. The length of the CDR3 is 14 residues. CDR3 bases: TGCGCCAGCAGCTTGGGCCAAGCCCAAGAGACCCAGTACTTC. Encoded protein: CASSLGQAQETQYF.

This chain connects TRBV11-2 to TRBJ2-7; 12 positions match TRBD1. The CDR3 contains 15 residues. J gave up 6 bases and V 4 bases, and 7 bases lay outside the gene matches. CDR1 and CDR2 from the germline V gene are SGHAT and FQNNGV. In DNA form, the CDR3 reads TGTGCCAGCAGCTCATACAGGGACAGGGGGCCCGAGCAGTACTTC. Its translation is CASSSYRDRGPEQYF.

The rearrangement joins TRBV11-2 to TRBJ2-2; TRBD1 matches at 9 bases. Germline CDR1 is SGHAT and CDR2 is FQNNGV. The CDR3 consists of 16 residues. Trimming took 4 bases from V and 2 from J; bases not matched to a gene: 5. The CDR3 reads CASSSLGQGNTGELFF. In DNA form, the CDR3 reads TGTGCCAGCAGCTCCCTGGGACAGGGCAACACCGGGGAGCTGTTTTTT.

This chain uses TRBV19 with TRBJ1-5, with TRBD1 identical over 8 bases. This CDR3 has 15 residues. V was pared by 8 bases and J by 4 bases, with 10 bases of the junction left unmatched. In germline, CDR1 is LNHDA, CDR2 SQIVND (reference sequence). In DNA, the CDR3 is TGTGCCAGTTCCCGTCCGGGACAGGTGAATCAGCCCCAGCATTTT. Residues: CASSRPGQVNQPQHF.

This sequence joins TRBV7-6 and TRBJ2-4, with 12 positions matching TRBD2. From germline, CDR1 is SGHVS and CDR2 FNYEAQ. The CDR3 has 18 residues. J gave up 4 bases and V 1 base, and 8 bases lay outside the gene matches. CDR3 sequence reads: CASSLEPRLAGGKNIQYF. For the CDR3, the DNA is TGTGCCAGCAGCTTAGAGCCCCGGCTAGCGGGAGGGAAAAACATTCAGTACTTC.

The rearrangement uses TRBV27 and TRBJ2-6; D perhaps matches TRBD1 (5 bases). CDR3 length: 19 residues. Germline loops: CDR1 MNHEY, CDR2 SMNVEV (reference sequence). V gave up 2 bases and J gave up 6 bases, with 23 bases separating them. CDR3 sequence: CASSLRAQVNPLTANVLTF. The CDR3, as DNA: TGTGCCAGCAGTTTAAGGGCACAGGTGAATCCTCTGACGGCCAACGTCCTGACTTTC.

The chain uses TRBV2 and TRBJ1-1; D gene uncertain. The V and J ends lost 2 bases and 1 base respectively, with 17 bases between them. The CDR3 extends over 17 amino acids. Germline lookup yields CDR1 SNHLY and CDR2 FYNNEI. CDR3 nucleotides: TGTGCCAGCAGTGAAACCGTACCGTACAGCGGGAACACTGAAGCTTTCTTT. It translates to CASSETVPYSGNTEAFF. Drawing the rest from reference TRBV2 and TRBJ1-1, the complete variable domain is EPEVTQTPSHQVTQMGQEVILRCVPISNHLYFYWYRQILGQKVEFLVSFYNNEISEKSEIFDDQFSVERPDGSNFTLKIRSTKLEDSAMYFCASSETVPYSGNTEAFFGQGTRLTVV.

The chain combines TRBV28 with TRBJ2-5; 9 bases align to TRBD2. Germline V gene lookup returns CDR1 MDHEN and CDR2 SYDVKM. This CDR3 spans 15 amino acids. The ends lost 4 bases at V and 4 bases at J; junction bases unmatched: 7. The CDR3 DNA reads TGTGCCAGCAGTTGGCGACTAGCGGTGGGAGAGACCCAGTACTTC. Protein sequence: CASSWRLAVGETQYF.

The chain employs TRBV14 and TRBJ2-1; 8 bases match TRBD1. CDR1 is SGHDN, CDR2 FVKESK, per germline. Trimming cost V 0 bases and J 3 bases; bases outside gene matches: 19. This CDR3 spans 21 amino acids. DNA for the CDR3: TGTGCCAGCAGCCAAGATAGGGCGGGGACAGGACTACTCTCAGGCTACAATGAGCAGTTCTTC. Its protein is CASSQDRAGTGLLSGYNEQFF.

This sequence joins TRBV6-5 and TRBJ2-6; D possibly corresponds to TRBD1 (6 bases). The germline V gene encodes CDR1 MNHEY and CDR2 SVGAGI. CDR3 size: 15 residues. The V gene lost 5 bases and the J gene lost 5 bases, with 13 bases spanning the gap. In DNA form, the CDR3 reads TGTGCCAGCAGTCCGGACAGTACCCGGGCCAACGTCCTGACTTTC. Its protein is CASSPDSTRANVLTF.

J is TRBJ2-6 and V is TRBV21-1; the table's D call TRBD1 went unverified against the DNA. TRBV21-1 is listed as a pseudogene. This CDR3 comprises 16 residues. DNA for the CDR3: TGTGCCAGCCCCATGGACCGGGACACTGGGGCCAACGTCCTGACTTTC. Protein sequence: CASPMDRDTGANVLTF.

V usage is TRBV12-3 or TRBV12-4 and J usage is TRBJ1-2, with D perhaps matching TRBD1 (5 bases). V was pared by 6 bases and J by 2 bases, with 10 bases between. This CDR3 has 13 residues. The CDR3, as DNA: TGTGCCAGCAGGTCGACAGCGAACTATGGCTACACCTTC. This sequence encodes CASRSTANYGYTF.

The V call is TRBV4-1, the J call TRBJ1-4; the D gene is possibly TRBD1 (5 bases). The CDR3 sequence is 13 residues long. Looked up from germline, CDR1 is MGHRA and CDR2 is YSYEKL. Trimming stripped 1 base from V and 8 bases from J, with 8 bases between. This CDR3 reads CASSQGGREKLFF. The CDR3 DNA reads as TGCGCCAGCAGCCAAGGGGGCCGAGAAAAACTGTTTTTT.

This clone showed up just once. This chain uses TRBV30 with TRBJ1-6; TRBD1 aligns across 7 bases. Trimming removed 4 bases from V and 7 bases from J; junction bases left unmatched: 10. Germline V lookup: CDR1 GTSNPN, CDR2 SVGIG (reference sequence). The CDR3 has 15 amino acids. CDR3 DNA: TGTGCCTGGAACCTACCCGACAGGGTCAATTCACCCCTCCACTTT. Translated, it gives CAWNLPDRVNSPLHF.

The chain is built from TRBV7-8 and TRBJ2-3; no clear D. Germline V gene sequence: CDR1 SGHVS, CDR2 FQNEAQ. V shed 5 bases and J shed 6 bases, with 12 bases lying between them. CDR3 size: 13 residues. The CDR3 protein is CASSPRWPDTQYF. In DNA, the CDR3 is TGTGCCAGCAGCCCCAGGTGGCCGGATACGCAGTATTTT.

The CDR3 bases are TGTGCCAGCAGCACCGGACTAGCGAACACAGATACGCAGTATTTT. This codes for CASSTGLANTDTQYF. This sequence joins TRBV5-6 and TRBJ2-3; the match to TRBD2 covers 9 bases. The V segment lost 4 bases and the J segment 2 bases; nucleotides outside the gene matches: 5. This CDR3 is 15 amino acids long. The germline V gene has CDR1 SGHDT and CDR2 YYEEEE.

This clone has a handful of counts. The chain carries TRBV7-8 and TRBJ2-2; D perhaps matches TRBD2 (6 bases). Looked up from germline, CDR1 is SGHVS and CDR2 is FQNEAQ. V was clipped by 3 bases and J by 3 bases, with 11 bases between them. This CDR3 has 15 amino acids. The CDR3 spells CASSLGGGYTGELFF. DNA for the CDR3: TGTGCCAGCAGCTTGGGGGGAGGCTACACCGGGGAGCTGTTTTTT.

This clone was observed a few times. This rearrangement joins TRBV3-1 (or the pseudogene TRBV3-2) to TRBJ2-7, with 7 bases matching TRBD1. Germline values: CDR1 LGHDT, CDR2 YNNKEL (reference sequence). The CDR3 is 15 amino acids. V lost 0 bases to trimming and J lost 6 bases; unmatched junction nucleotides: 8. The CDR3 bases are TGTGCCAGCAGCCAAGATCCGAATCCAGGGGGCGAGCAGTACTTC. Amino acids: CASSQDPNPGGEQYF.

This chain links TRBV18 with TRBJ2-2, with 11 bases aligning to TRBD2. After removal of 2 bases from V and 4 bases from J, the junction contained 3 bases not matched to a gene. Looked up from germline, CDR1 is KGHSH and CDR2 is LQKENI. This CDR3 has 16 amino acids. The CDR3 reads CASSPTSGSGTGELFF. The CDR3 coding sequence is TGTGCCAGCTCACCAACTAGCGGGAGTGGCACCGGGGAGCTGTTTTTT. The variable domain in full, with the rest retrieved from reference TRBV18 and TRBJ2-2, is NAGVMQNPRHLVRRRGQEARLRCSPMKGHSHVYWYRQLPEEGLKFMVYLQKENIIDESGMPKERFSAEFPKEGPSILRIQQVVRGDSAAYFCASSPTSGSGTGELFFGEGSRLTVL.

This sequence joins TRBV7-8 and TRBJ1-2, with 10 bases matching TRBD1. This CDR3 is built from 15 residues. The J segment lost 3 bases and the V segment lost 3 bases, leaving 4 bases of the junction unmatched. CDR1 and CDR2 (germline): SGHVS, FQNEAQ. CDR3: CASSLGGTGDYGYTF. The CDR3 DNA sequence: TGTGCCAGCAGCTTGGGGGGGACAGGGGACTATGGCTACACCTTC.

This clone showed up just a few times. V and J are TRBV6-1 and TRBJ1-6, with 7 bases fitting TRBD1. The V gene end was trimmed by 2 bases and the J gene end by 19 bases; junction bases not matched to a gene: 8. Germline-derived CDR1 and CDR2 are MNHNS and SASEGT. The CDR3 length is 12 residues. The CDR3 is CASSEWDRPSHF. Here the CDR3 DNA reads TGTGCCAGCAGTGAATGGGACAGACCCTCTCACTTT.

The chain links TRBV5-6 to TRBJ2-3; 16 nucleotides line up with TRBD2. This CDR3 has 15 amino acids. Per germline, CDR1 SGHDT and CDR2 YYEEEE. Unmatched junction bases numbered 7, after V lost 4 bases and J lost 11 bases. CDR3 region: CASSDGTSGRVGQYF. For the CDR3, the DNA is TGTGCCAGCAGCGATGGGACTAGCGGGAGGGTGGGGCAGTATTTT.

This clone was seen once. The chain carries TRBV9 and TRBJ2-2; 7 positions match TRBD1. The J segment lost 5 bases and the V segment lost 3 bases, leaving 7 bases of the junction unmatched. This CDR3 has 15 residues. Looked up from germline, CDR1 is SGDLS and CDR2 is YYNGEE. CDR3 nucleotide sequence: TGTGCCAGCAGCGGACGACAGGGACGGACCGGGGAGCTGTTTTTT. Translation: CASSGRQGRTGELFF.

This clone has just a few counts. This chain connects TRBV30 to TRBJ1-1; a weak D match, TRBD1 (5 bases). V lost 2 bases and J 4 bases, leaving 11 bases between the germline ends. The CDR3 consists of 13 residues. Germline loops: CDR1 GTSNPN, CDR2 SVGIG (reference sequence). CDR3 loop: CAWSNQGGTEAFF. CDR3 nucleotides: TGTGCCTGGAGTAACCAGGGCGGCACTGAAGCTTTCTTT.

The rearrangement links TRBV20-1 to TRBJ2-7, with D perhaps matching TRBD2 (5 bases). The CDR3 extends over 11 amino acids. The germline V and J ends were trimmed by 1 base and 4 bases, with 5 bases remaining between them. Looked up from germline, CDR1 is DFQATT and CDR2 is SNEGSKA (reference sequence). CDR3 sequence: CSARGGYEQYF. Written as DNA, the CDR3 is TGCAGTGCTAGAGGAGGGTACGAGCAGTACTTC.

CDR3 loop: CASSFNSYEQYF. The DNA of the CDR3 is TGCGCCAGCAGCTTTAACTCCTACGAGCAGTACTTC. The chain recombines TRBV5-1 with TRBJ2-7; the D is unclear. The CDR3 contains 12 residues. The germline CDR1 and CDR2 sequences are SGHRS and YFSETQ. The V and J ends lost 2 bases and 0 bases respectively, with 3 bases between them.